This entry lists 26 T cell receptor beta chains sequenced from one sample in a study of graft-versus-host responses after intestinal transplantation. Their specific antigens are unknown. Data came from immunoSEQ multiplex PCR; TCRdb stores just in-frame clones and leaves some out. The table lists some 130,000 clones, more than 80% of them singletons, with roughly 0.16% in the top ten. The source material was unstimulated CD4+ T cells sorted from spleen or lymph node cells, sampled before intestinal transplant. These receptors were obtained from a human donor who received an intestinal transplant.

The rearrangement links TRBV7-3 to TRBJ2-1, with D possibly TRBD1 on 5 matching bases. The CDR3 consists of 13 residues. Germline V lookup: CDR1 SGHTA, CDR2 FQGTGA. V was cut by 5 bases and J by 10 bases, with 15 bases left in between. This CDR3 is CASSPRGRGEQFF. The CDR3 bases are TGTGCCAGCAGCCCAAGGGGCCGAGGCGAGCAGTTCTTC.

The rearrangement joins TRBV4-1 to TRBJ1-2; 10 bases match TRBD1. V shed 1 base and J 6 bases; nucleotides not matched to a gene: 5. CDR3 length: 15 residues. The germline V gene encodes CDR1 MGHRA and CDR2 YSYEKL. DNA of the CDR3: TGCGCCAGCAGCCAAGGCAGGACAGGGGGACATGGCTACACCTTC. It codes for CASSQGRTGGHGYTF.

The rearrangement joins TRBV2 to TRBJ1-6, with no clear D. Germline-derived CDR1 and CDR2 are SNHLY and FYNNEI. The CDR3 contains 15 residues. The germline V and J ends were trimmed by 5 bases and 6 bases, with 14 bases remaining between them. CDR3: CASSPSGQANSPLHF. CDR3 coding DNA: TGTGCCAGCAGTCCGTCCGGGCAGGCTAATTCACCCCTCCACTTT.

On this clone: A read error may account for a junction end that differs from germline. The rearrangement joins TRBV2 to TRBJ1-2; no definite D call. The germline CDR1 and CDR2 sequences are SNHLY and FYNNEI. CDR3 size: 13 residues. The DNA of the CDR3 is TGTGCCAGCAGTGAAGCTCGATTAGAGAGCCGCCCCTTC. Amino acid sequence: CASSEARLESRPF.

The chain is built from TRBV5-1 and TRBJ2-5; 9 nucleotides align to TRBD1. Germline trimming cut 3 bases from V and 0 bases from J; bases unmatched to any gene: 9. In germline, CDR1 is SGHRS, CDR2 YFSETQ. There are 17 residues in the CDR3. The chain's CDR3 is CASSWGGTGTYQETQYF. The CDR3 bases are TGCGCCAGCAGCTGGGGGGGGACAGGGACGTACCAAGAGACCCAGTACTTC.

This clone appeared a single time. V gene TRBV6-1 combines with J gene TRBJ2-2; D call uncertain. This CDR3 is 14 amino acids long. Trimming removed 4 bases from V and 8 bases from J, with 14 bases in between. CDR1 and CDR2 from the germline V gene are MNHNS and SASEGT. The CDR3 is CASSAAWRLGELFF. The CDR3 nucleotides are TGTGCCAGCAGTGCCGCGTGGCGGTTGGGGGAGCTGTTTTTT.

This sequence joins TRBV7-2 and TRBJ1-2; 9 bases map to TRBD1. V was clipped by 3 bases and J by 7 bases; unmatched bases: 18. CDR3 length: 18 amino acids. CDR1 is SGHTA and CDR2 is FQGNSA in the germline V gene. The DNA of the CDR3 is TGTGCCAGCAGCTTTCTCAACAGGGGGCTCAACTATAGGCGTGGCTACACCTTC. This sequence encodes CASSFLNRGLNYRRGYTF.

The chain has TRBV19 and TRBJ1-1; TRBD1 aligns across 9 bases. The CDR3 runs to 14 residues. The V gene end was trimmed by 3 bases and the J gene end by 5 bases; junction bases not matched to a gene: 4. CDR1 LNHDA and CDR2 SQIVND come from the germline V gene (reference sequence). CDR3 protein: CASSIGQGRTEAFF. CDR3 in DNA: TGTGCCAGTAGTATTGGACAGGGGAGGACTGAAGCTTTCTTT.

The CDR3 region is CASSLIVGSPLHF. In nucleotides, the CDR3 is TGTGCCAGCAGCTTAATTGTTGGTTCACCCCTCCACTTT. The chain has TRBV11-3 and TRBJ1-6; D gene ambiguous. V lost 2 bases and J 9 bases, leaving 8 bases between the germline ends. Germline V gene lookup returns CDR1 SGHNT and CDR2 YENEEA. This CDR3 comprises 13 residues. The full variable domain, its missing parts supplied by reference TRBV11-3 and TRBJ1-6, is EAGVVQSPRYKIIEKKQPVAFWCNPISGHNTLYWYLQNLGQGPELLIRYENEEAVDDSQLPKDRFSAERLKGVDSTLKIQPAELGDSAVYLCASSLIVGSPLHFGNGTRLTVT.

The chain links TRBV19 to TRBJ1-3; the D gene is possibly TRBD1 (6 bases). The CDR3 is 14 residues long. Trimming left V 8 bases short and J 3 bases short, with 14 bases between. The V gene's germline CDR1 is LNHDA and CDR2 SQIVND (reference sequence). This CDR3 reads CASGGLGFGNTIYF. The CDR3 DNA reads TGTGCCAGTGGGGGGCTAGGGTTTGGAAACACCATATATTTT.

The rearrangement uses TRBV5-6 and TRBJ1-2; no reliable D call. V lost 6 bases and J lost 8, with 11 bases in between. The CDR3 spans 11 residues. CDR1 is SGHDT, CDR2 YYEEEE, per germline. As DNA, the CDR3 is TGTGCCAGCAAGTCCAACCTGGGCTACACCTTC. Protein sequence: CASKSNLGYTF.

The rearrangement joins TRBV7-9 to TRBJ2-2; the match to TRBD2 covers 9 bases. Germline CDR1 reads SEHNR; CDR2 reads FQNEAQ (reference sequence). The CDR3 length is 14 residues. V lost 6 bases and J lost 6; bases outside the gene matches: 5. CDR3 bases: TGTGCCAGCAGTCTAGCGGGGAAGGCCGGGGAGCTGTTTTTT. Translated: CASSLAGKAGELFF.

The V and J genes are TRBV11-3 and TRBJ1-5; D unclear. There are 13 residues in the CDR3. Trimming removed 1 base from V and 7 bases from J, with 8 bases in between. CDR1 and CDR2 from the germline V gene are SGHNT and YENEEA. The chain's CDR3 is CASSLGPGQPQHF. The CDR3 DNA follows: TGTGCCAGCAGCTTAGGGCCCGGCCAGCCCCAGCATTTT.

The rearrangement links TRBV12-5 to TRBJ2-5; no clear D gene. The length of the CDR3 is 16 residues. V lost 1 base and J 2 bases, leaving 14 bases between the germline ends. The germline gives CDR1 LGHNT, CDR2 FRNRAP. CDR3 residues: CASGLGARGPQETQYF. CDR3 sequence (DNA): TGTGCTAGTGGTTTGGGGGCACGAGGTCCTCAAGAGACCCAGTACTTC.

J is TRBJ2-2 and V is TRBV5-1, with 11 positions matching TRBD1. With V trimmed by 4 bases and J by 7 bases, 6 bases remained unmatched. Germline CDR1 SGHRS, CDR2 YFSETQ. CDR3 length: 15 amino acids. The CDR3 DNA follows: TGCGCCAGCAGCATCGGACAGGGGGCAAGCGGGGAGCTGTTTTTT. Protein sequence: CASSIGQGASGELFF. Using reference TRBV5-1 and TRBJ2-2 for the parts outside the CDR3, the full variable domain is KAGVTQTPRYLIKTRGQQVTLSCSPISGHRSVSWYQQTPGQGLQFLFEYFSETQRNKGNFPGRFSGRQFSNSRSEMNVSTLELGDSALYLCASSIGQGASGELFFGEGSRLTVL.

The rearrangement joins TRBV19 to TRBJ1-6; 11 bases align to TRBD1. J was trimmed by 7 bases and V by 9 bases; bases with no gene match: 8. The CDR3 covers 15 residues. Germline values: CDR1 LNHDA, CDR2 SQIVND (reference sequence). CDR3 sequence: CASRRDRGMNSPLHF. The CDR3 nucleotides are TGTGCCAGCAGGAGGGACAGGGGGATGAATTCACCCCTCCACTTT.

This rearrangement joins TRBV6-5 to TRBJ1-5; TRBD1 might be the D (5 bases). CDR1 MNHEY and CDR2 SVGAGI come from the germline V gene. The CDR3 is 12 amino acids. Trimming shortened V by 4 bases and J by 10 bases, and 11 bases separated the two germline ends. The CDR3 reads CASSSPGRPQHF. For the CDR3, the DNA is TGTGCCAGCAGTTCACCAGGGAGACCCCAGCATTTT.

The chain couples TRBV10-3 to TRBJ1-5; TRBD1 might be the D (5 bases). CDR3 size: 14 residues. Germline V gene sequence: CDR1 ENHRY, CDR2 SYGVKD. Trimming stripped 6 bases from V and 2 bases from J, with 11 bases between. The CDR3 nucleotides are TGTGCCATCAGCGCAGGGAGGCGCAATCAGCCCCAGCATTTT. Translation gives CAISAGRRNQPQHF.

This sequence joins TRBV10-3 and TRBJ1-2, with D maybe TRBD1 (5 bases). CDR3 length: 16 amino acids. V was cut by 6 bases and J by 5 bases, with 22 bases left in between. CDR1 and CDR2 (germline): ENHRY, SYGVKD. The CDR3 loop is CAIRPRAEPIGYGYTF. CDR3 DNA: TGTGCCATCAGGCCCAGGGCGGAGCCCATAGGGTATGGCTACACCTTC.

The chain couples TRBV25-1 to TRBJ2-1; D is undetermined. V was trimmed by 2 bases and J by 8 bases, leaving 10 bases between them. Germline V gene lookup returns CDR1 MGHDK and CDR2 SYGVNS. The CDR3 is made up of 13 amino acids. CDR3 coding DNA: TGTGCCAGCAGTGAAGTGAGGCTGGATGAGCAGTTCTTC. Its protein is CASSEVRLDEQFF.

This sequence joins TRBV7-9 and TRBJ1-2; 7 bases align to TRBD1. Per the germline V gene, CDR1 is SEHNR and CDR2 is FQNEAQ (reference sequence). The CDR3 is 14 amino acids. V was pared by 5 bases and J by 4 bases, with 7 bases of the junction left unmatched. CDR3 sequence reads: CASSLQGYGYGYTF. CDR3 sequence (DNA): TGTGCCAGCAGCCTACAGGGGTACGGCTATGGCTACACCTTC.

The chain has TRBV6-5 and TRBJ2-3, with a possible D match to TRBD1 (6 bases). The germline V gene encodes CDR1 MNHEY and CDR2 SVGAGI. The CDR3 totals 15 residues. V was shortened by 6 bases and J by 7 bases, with 20 bases between the two germline ends. This chain's CDR3 is CASRPRFTGSYTQYF. Here the CDR3 DNA reads TGTGCCAGCAGACCCCGATTTACAGGGTCATATACGCAGTATTTT.

The CDR3 nucleotides are TGTGCCAGCTCACCGATTAAAGAGACCCAGTACTTC. This encodes CASSPIKETQYF. The chain joins TRBV18 to TRBJ2-5; D is ambiguous. Trimming took 3 bases from V and 3 from J, leaving 5 bases between them. Germline V gene sequence: CDR1 KGHSH, CDR2 LQKENI. The CDR3 is 12 amino acids.

This rearrangement joins TRBV27 to TRBJ1-1; no clear D gene. Trimming left V 5 bases short and J 1 base short, with 8 bases between. CDR1 MNHEY and CDR2 SMNVEV come from the germline V gene (reference sequence). The CDR3 length is 13 residues. The CDR3 bases are TGTGCCAGCAGTCCTTGGGGGAACACTGAAGCTTTCTTT. It translates to CASSPWGNTEAFF.

This clone was found a few times. The rearrangement links TRBV7-3 to TRBJ2-7, with 8 bases identical to TRBD1. The V gene's germline CDR1 is SGHTA and CDR2 FQGTGA. The CDR3 sequence is 15 residues long. V gave up 4 bases and J gave up 4 bases; unmatched junction bases: 9. The CDR3 DNA reads TGTGCCAGCAGCTCGGGGACAGGTTCCTCTTACGAGCAGTACTTC. Translating gives CASSSGTGSSYEQYF.

CDR3 in DNA: TGTGCCAGCAGCGACCGTAGTAATGAGCAGTTCTTC. Residues: CASSDRSNEQFF. The chain recombines TRBV2 with TRBJ2-1; D is ambiguous. In germline, CDR1 is SNHLY, CDR2 FYNNEI. V was pared by 6 bases and J by 7 bases, with 10 bases between. The CDR3 totals 12 residues.